This passage covers 19 T cell receptor beta chains from one sample sequenced in a study of cytomegalovirus exposure and HLA in healthy donors. PCR involved 60 Vbeta and 13 Jbeta primers. Libraries were prepared by immunoSEQ multiplex PCR; TCRdb keeps only in-frame clonotypes and omits some of them. In all, the sample yields 150,000 to 200,000 clones. The sequenced material came from PBMCs. The source is a man between 25 and 39 years old in good health and CMV-seronegative.

The chain combines TRBV28 with TRBJ2-3; no firm D call. V lost 2 bases, J lost 9 bases, and 6 bases lay in between. The V gene's germline CDR1 is MDHEN and CDR2 SYDVKM. This CDR3 is built from 11 residues. The CDR3 spells CASSLESTQYF. The CDR3, as DNA: TGTGCCAGCAGTTTAGAGTCGACGCAGTATTTT.

The V gene is TRBV27, the J gene TRBJ2-7, with 10 bases that match TRBD1. From germline, CDR1 is MNHEY and CDR2 SMNVEV (reference sequence). The CDR3 extends over 14 amino acids. V shed 5 bases, J shed 7 bases, and the junction held 8 bases outside the gene matches. CDR3 amino acids: CASSGQGVLWEQYF. CDR3 sequence (DNA): TGTGCCAGCAGTGGACAGGGGGTACTCTGGGAGCAGTACTTC.

This chain joins TRBV7-9 and TRBJ1-4; unclear D gene. The length of the CDR3 is 19 residues. The germline V and J ends were trimmed by 0 bases and 0 bases, with 17 bases remaining between them. Germline CDR1 reads SEHNR; CDR2 reads FQNEAQ (reference sequence). CDR3 region: CASSLAMWWQAATNEKLFF. CDR3 nucleotide sequence: TGTGCCAGCAGCTTAGCGATGTGGTGGCAGGCCGCAACTAATGAAAAACTGTTTTTT.

This chain joins TRBV27 and TRBJ2-7, with 9 bases matching TRBD1. Germline CDR1 reads MNHEY; CDR2 reads SMNVEV (reference sequence). J gave up 0 bases and V 5 bases, and 8 bases lay outside the gene matches. The CDR3 runs to 16 residues. CDR3 protein: CASSKDDRGVSYEQYF. CDR3 sequence (DNA): TGTGCCAGCAGTAAAGACGACAGGGGGGTCTCCTACGAGCAGTACTTC.

The chain uses TRBV15 and TRBJ2-3, with TRBD2 matching over 8 bases. This CDR3 has 15 residues. With 5 bases clipped from V and 5 bases from J, the junction kept 9 bases outside the gene matches. Looked up from germline, CDR1 is LNHNV and CDR2 is YYDKDF (reference sequence). CDR3 amino acids: CATSPGSLAGDTQYF. The CDR3 DNA is TGTGCCACCAGCCCGGGGTCTCTAGCGGGAGATACGCAGTATTTT.

The chain combines TRBV6-5 with TRBJ1-1; D call uncertain. Germline V gene sequence: CDR1 MNHEY, CDR2 SVGAGI. The CDR3 contains 13 residues. Trimming left V 7 bases short and J 1 base short, with 10 bases between. The CDR3: CASKRVANTEAFF. Here the CDR3 DNA reads TGTGCCAGCAAGCGGGTGGCGAACACTGAAGCTTTCTTT.

The chain carries TRBV30 and TRBJ1-2; D perhaps matches TRBD1 (6 bases). The CDR3 has 12 residues. V was shortened by 8 bases and J by 7 bases, with 17 bases between the two germline ends. Looked up from germline, CDR1 is GTSNPN and CDR2 is SVGIG (reference sequence). DNA for the CDR3: TGTGCCCTCCGAGGGGGGGCGGGTGGCTACACCTTC. Its protein product is CALRGGAGGYTF.

The genes are TRBV5-1 and TRBJ2-1, with 8 bases lining up with TRBD1. This CDR3 spans 17 amino acids. Germline V gene lookup returns CDR1 SGHRS and CDR2 YFSETQ. With 0 bases clipped from V and 6 bases from J, the junction kept 11 bases outside the gene matches. Written as DNA, the CDR3 is TGCGCCAGCAGCTTGGCCCCCGCGGGACAGGCTTTCAATGAGCAGTTCTTC. It translates to CASSLAPAGQAFNEQFF. Variable domain in full (rest from reference TRBV5-1 and TRBJ2-1): KAGVTQTPRYLIKTRGQQVTLSCSPISGHRSVSWYQQTPGQGLQFLFEYFSETQRNKGNFPGRFSGRQFSNSRSEMNVSTLELGDSALYLCASSLAPAGQAFNEQFFGPGTRLTVL.

The gene calls are TRBV5-5 and TRBJ1-5; no clear D gene. The germline gives CDR1 SGHKS, CDR2 YYEKEE (reference sequence). The CDR3 runs 14 residues. V lost 3 bases, J lost 3 bases, and 10 bases lay in between. The CDR3 DNA reads as TGTGCCAGCAGCTCTGTGCGGGACAATCAGCCCCAGCATTTT. Protein: CASSSVRDNQPQHF.

V and J are TRBV5-1 and TRBJ2-1; 8 bases line up with TRBD2. The germline V gene encodes CDR1 SGHRS and CDR2 YFSETQ. The CDR3 is made up of 15 amino acids. The junction had 4 bases not matched to a gene; V was cut back by 5 bases and J by 0 bases. This chain's CDR3 is CASRTSGSSYNEQFF. DNA of the CDR3: TGCGCCAGCAGAACCAGCGGGAGCTCCTACAATGAGCAGTTCTTC.

J is TRBJ1-2 and V is TRBV6-6; TRBD1 matches 7 bases. Germline CDR1 MNHNY, CDR2 SVGAGI (reference sequence). The junction had 6 bases not matched to a gene; V was cut back by 6 bases and J by 2 bases. The CDR3 has 14 amino acids. In DNA form, the CDR3 reads TGTGCCAGCAGGCCGGGACAGTACAACTATGGCTACACCTTC. Translation gives CASRPGQYNYGYTF.

The chain has TRBV28 and TRBJ2-7; TRBD1 aligns across 7 bases. The V segment lost 8 bases and the J segment 4 bases; nucleotides outside the gene matches: 11. CDR1 is MDHEN, CDR2 SYDVKM, per germline. The CDR3 has 14 amino acids. CDR3 nucleotide sequence: TGTGCCAGCTCCTCCGGGACAGTACGTTACGAGCAGTACTTC. It translates to CASSSGTVRYEQYF.

The gene calls are TRBV27 and TRBJ2-5, with D possibly TRBD1 on 5 matching bases. The DNA end lines up better with TRBJ2-7; the J call may be wrong. This CDR3 is 14 amino acids long. The germline V gene encodes CDR1 MNHEY and CDR2 SMNVEV (reference sequence). The CDR3 reads CASSFKGRGYEQYF. The DNA for the CDR3 is TGTGCCAGCAGTTTCAAGGGGCGAGGATACGAGCAGTACTTC.

The genes are TRBV6-5 and TRBJ1-3; no definite D call. CDR1 and CDR2 from the germline V gene are MNHEY and SVGAGI. The CDR3 sequence is 16 residues long. Trimming cost V 0 bases and J 0 bases, with 9 bases left between them. The CDR3: CASSYSGPDSGNTIYF. The DNA of the CDR3 is TGTGCCAGCAGTTACTCCGGTCCTGACTCTGGAAACACCATATATTTT.

The chain couples TRBV5-1 to TRBJ2-5; no clear D gene. This CDR3 contains 11 residues. V lost 3 bases to trimming and J lost 5 bases, with 5 bases between them. CDR1 is SGHRS, CDR2 YFSETQ, per germline. In DNA, the CDR3 is TGCGCCAGCAGCTCTCGGGAGACCCAGTACTTC. It yields the protein CASSSRETQYF. Drawing the rest from reference TRBV5-1 and TRBJ2-5, the complete variable domain is KAGVTQTPRYLIKTRGQQVTLSCSPISGHRSVSWYQQTPGQGLQFLFEYFSETQRNKGNFPGRFSGRQFSNSRSEMNVSTLELGDSALYLCASSSRETQYFGPGTRLLVL.

V and J are TRBV14 and TRBJ2-5, with D maybe TRBD1 (5 bases). Per the germline V gene, CDR1 is SGHDN and CDR2 is FVKESK. This CDR3 is 16 amino acids long. V dropped 4 bases and J dropped 4 bases, with 19 bases sitting between them. CDR3 DNA sequence: TGTGCCAGCAGCCCGCGCGCAGGCCAGGGTGGAGAGACCCAGTACTTC. Its protein product is CASSPRAGQGGETQYF. Full variable domain (outside the CDR3, taken from reference TRBV14 and TRBJ2-5): EAGVTQFPSHSVIEKGQTVTLRCDPISGHDNLYWYRRVMGKEIKFLLHFVKESKQDESGMPNNRFLAERTGGTYSTLKVQPAELEDSGVYFCASSPRAGQGGETQYFGPGTRLLVL.

CDR3 sequence reads: CASYSGGETQYF. CDR3 sequence (DNA): TGTGCCAGTTACTCCGGGGGGGAGACCCAGTACTTC. The V gene is TRBV2, the J gene TRBJ2-5, with 7 bases identical to TRBD2. From germline, CDR1 is SNHLY and CDR2 FYNNEI. V dropped 9 bases and J dropped 5; count of bases not matched to a gene: 6. This CDR3 spans 12 amino acids.

This rearrangement joins TRBV27 to TRBJ2-7; D is unclear. From germline, CDR1 is MNHEY and CDR2 SMNVEV (reference sequence). V was shortened by 0 bases and J by 0 bases, with 6 bases between the two germline ends. The CDR3 has 14 residues. CDR3 residues: CASSLSTNSYEQYF. For the CDR3, the DNA is TGTGCCAGCAGTTTATCGACAAACTCCTACGAGCAGTACTTC.

V usage is TRBV4-1 and J usage is TRBJ2-1; D gene unclear. Germline lookup yields CDR1 MGHRA and CDR2 YSYEKL. Trimming took off 3 bases at V and 7 bases at J, with 7 bases between the two ends. The length of the CDR3 is 12 residues. In DNA, the CDR3 is TGCGCCAGCAGCCACTTACTGAATGAGCAGTTCTTC. It codes for CASSHLLNEQFF.